These 15 T cell receptor beta chains were all obtained from the same sample, sequenced in a study of blood T cell repertoires in COVID-19. Only in-frame clones appear in the TCRdb table, and some are missing; sequencing was by immunoSEQ multiplex PCR. The sample records some 320,000 clones, roughly 89% being singletons. Sequenced sample: PBMCs or T cells enriched from blood (not recorded which). The origin of the receptors is a woman in her forties or fifties who had been exposed to COVID-19.

V and J are TRBV9 and TRBJ2-1; TRBD2 aligns across 7 bases. Losses at the gene ends were 4 bases for V and 5 bases for J; bases not matched to a gene: 15. Looked up from germline, CDR1 is SGDLS and CDR2 is YYNGEE. The length of the CDR3 is 17 residues. CDR3: CASSPVTSAALNNEQFF. The CDR3 bases are TGTGCCAGCAGCCCCGTTACTAGCGCGGCACTAAACAATGAGCAGTTCTTC.

V usage is TRBV4-2 and J usage is TRBJ2-6, with unresolved D. This CDR3 comprises 16 residues. Germline lookup yields CDR1 LGHNA and CDR2 YNFKEQ. Trimming stripped 1 base from V and 0 bases from J, with 7 bases between. The CDR3 loop reads CASSQVAVSGANVLTF. Written as DNA, the CDR3 is TGTGCCAGCAGCCAAGTGGCGGTCTCTGGGGCCAACGTCCTGACTTTC.

Points on this clone: The same CDR3 can be traced to other DNA sequences in this sample. The chain combines TRBV12-3 or TRBV12-4 with TRBJ1-1; no reliable D call. The CDR3 spans 13 residues. V lost 3 bases and J 1 base, leaving 6 bases between the germline ends. The DNA of the CDR3 is TGTGCCAGCAGTTTCGGAGGGAACACTGAAGCTTTCTTT. It codes for CASSFGGNTEAFF.

The genes are TRBV2 and TRBJ2-3, with TRBD1 matching 7 bases. Germline assignment: CDR1 SNHLY and CDR2 FYNNEI. The CDR3 sequence is 16 residues long. V gave up 4 bases and J gave up 4 bases; unmatched junction bases: 11. CDR3 residues: CASSVDHRQGSDTQYF. CDR3 nucleotide sequence: TGTGCCAGCAGTGTTGATCACAGACAGGGTTCAGATACGCAGTATTTT. The full variable domain, its missing parts supplied by reference TRBV2 and TRBJ2-3, is EPEVTQTPSHQVTQMGQEVILRCVPISNHLYFYWYRQILGQKVEFLVSFYNNEISEKSEIFDDQFSVERPDGSNFTLKIRSTKLEDSAMYFCASSVDHRQGSDTQYFGPGTRLTVL.

Only one count was recorded for this clone. The chain carries TRBV3-1 (or the pseudogene TRBV3-2) and TRBJ1-2; D is unclear. Germline V gene lookup returns CDR1 LGHDT and CDR2 YNNKEL (reference sequence). The CDR3 has 15 amino acids. Trimming stripped 3 bases from V and 4 bases from J, with 15 bases between. CDR3: CASSQAPGPPYGYTF. The CDR3 coding sequence is TGTGCCAGCAGCCAGGCACCGGGTCCTCCCTATGGCTACACCTTC.

This sequence joins TRBV7-2 and TRBJ1-5; 7 bases are a match to TRBD1. Germline CDR1 and CDR2: SGHTA and FQGNSA. The CDR3 sequence is 16 residues long. V shed 5 bases and J 4 bases; nucleotides not matched to a gene: 11. The CDR3 DNA reads as TGTGCCAGCAGCCCCGGGACAGCCTTCAGGAATCAGCCCCAGCATTTT. It translates to CASSPGTAFRNQPQHF. Variable domain in full (rest from reference TRBV7-2 and TRBJ1-5): GAGVSQSPSNKVTEKGKDVELRCDPISGHTALYWYRQSLGQGLEFLIYFQGNSAPDKSGLPSDRFSAERTGGSVSTLTIQRTQQEDSAVYLCASSPGTAFRNQPQHFGDGTRLSIL.

The chain is built from TRBV28 and TRBJ1-6; D might be TRBD1 (6 bases). Deletions cut 6 bases from V and 11 bases from J, with 11 bases between. The germline gives CDR1 MDHEN, CDR2 SYDVKM. The CDR3 is made up of 12 amino acids. CDR3 nucleotide sequence: TGTGCCAGCAGGACAGGTTCTGCACCCCTCCACTTT. Translating gives CASRTGSAPLHF.

The V call is TRBV28, the J call TRBJ1-2, with D possibly matching TRBD1 (6 bases). This CDR3 has 11 residues. Trimming stripped 6 bases from V and 8 bases from J, with 10 bases between. From germline, CDR1 is MDHEN and CDR2 SYDVKM. The chain's CDR3 is CASSRGIGYTF. The CDR3 DNA reads TGTGCCAGCAGCAGGGGCATCGGCTACACCTTC.

This chain connects TRBV3-1 (or the pseudogene TRBV3-2) to TRBJ2-5; a possible D gene is TRBD2 (6 bases). CDR1 and CDR2 from the germline V gene are LGHDT and YNNKEL (reference sequence). The length of the CDR3 is 17 residues. Trimming took off 1 base at V and 0 bases at J, with 15 bases between the two ends. CDR3 sequence reads: CASSQGWSGLYQETQYF. CDR3 sequence (DNA): TGTGCCAGCAGCCAAGGATGGTCGGGACTGTACCAAGAGACCCAGTACTTC.

The chain uses TRBV9 and TRBJ1-2; weak D call: TRBD1 (5 bases). The germline V gene has CDR1 SGDLS and CDR2 YYNGEE. V was trimmed by 6 bases and J by 7 bases, leaving 25 bases between them. This CDR3 comprises 16 residues. The CDR3 DNA follows: TGTGCCAGCACCAGAGGAGGAACCGGGGGAGAGGGTGGCTACACCTTC. Amino acid sequence: CASTRGGTGGEGGYTF.

The table lists this clone with a count of one. The chain has TRBV5-6 and TRBJ1-6; unclear D gene. Deletions cut 3 bases from V and 8 bases from J, with 6 bases between. CDR1 is SGHDT and CDR2 is YYEEEE in the germline V gene. This CDR3 contains 12 residues. The CDR3 sequence: CASSSPDSPLHF. In DNA, the CDR3 is TGTGCCAGCAGCTCTCCGGATTCACCCCTCCACTTT.

The rearrangement links TRBV5-6 to TRBJ2-1; 8 nucleotides agree with TRBD1. V shed 4 bases and J 8 bases; nucleotides not matched to a gene: 8. The CDR3 loop spans 14 amino acids. The germline V gene has CDR1 SGHDT and CDR2 YYEEEE. The CDR3 sequence is CASSRGQGRDEQFF. For the CDR3, the DNA is TGTGCCAGCAGCCGCGGACAGGGTAGAGATGAGCAGTTCTTC.

The V call is TRBV18, the J call TRBJ2-2; a possible D gene is TRBD1 (5 bases). This CDR3 region has 16 residues. Germline V lookup: CDR1 KGHSH, CDR2 LQKENI. V lost 3 bases to trimming and J lost 2 bases, with 13 bases between them. In DNA form, the CDR3 reads TGTGCCAGCTCACCTATGTGGGGCGGCAACACCGGGGAGCTGTTTTTT. Translation: CASSPMWGGNTGELFF. The whole variable domain, remainder taken from reference TRBV18 and TRBJ2-2, is NAGVMQNPRHLVRRRGQEARLRCSPMKGHSHVYWYRQLPEEGLKFMVYLQKENIIDESGMPKERFSAEFPKEGPSILRIQQVVRGDSAAYFCASSPMWGGNTGELFFGEGSRLTVL.

This clone was seen a single time. V and J are TRBV5-4 and TRBJ2-1; D is perhaps TRBD1 (6 bases). Germline loops: CDR1 SGHNT, CDR2 YYREEE (reference sequence). V dropped 0 bases and J dropped 1 base, with 8 bases sitting between them. The CDR3 has 15 amino acids. The CDR3 region has the DNA TGTGCCAGCAGCTTGGACAGGGCATCCTACAATGAGCAGTTCTTC. Translating gives CASSLDRASYNEQFF.

The chain carries TRBV18 and TRBJ2-3; TRBD1 matches 7 bases. Trimming at V came to 5 bases and at J to 0 bases, leaving 8 bases not matched to a gene. CDR1 and CDR2 (germline): KGHSH, LQKENI. There are 16 residues in the CDR3. The CDR3 sequence is CASSSRDRASTDTQYF. CDR3 bases: TGTGCCAGCTCATCCCGAGACAGGGCTAGCACAGATACGCAGTATTTT.